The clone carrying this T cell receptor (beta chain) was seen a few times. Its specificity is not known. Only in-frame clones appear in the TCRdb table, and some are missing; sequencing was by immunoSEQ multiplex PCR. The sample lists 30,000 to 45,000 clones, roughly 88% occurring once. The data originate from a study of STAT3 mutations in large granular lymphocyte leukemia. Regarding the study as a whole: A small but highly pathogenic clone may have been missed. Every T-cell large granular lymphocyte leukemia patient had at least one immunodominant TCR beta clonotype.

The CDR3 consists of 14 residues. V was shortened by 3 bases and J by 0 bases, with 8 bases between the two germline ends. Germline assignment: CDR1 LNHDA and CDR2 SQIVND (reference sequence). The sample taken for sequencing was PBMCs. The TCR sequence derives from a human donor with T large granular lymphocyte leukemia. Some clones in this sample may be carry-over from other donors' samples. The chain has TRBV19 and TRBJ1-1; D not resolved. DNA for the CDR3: TGTGCCAGTAGTATTGGGGTTCTGAACACTGAAGCTTTCTTT. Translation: CASSIGVLNTEAFF.